Listed here are 18 T cell receptor beta chains from one sample, sequenced in a study of human T cells and chemical hapten exposure. Using its own MiXCR run on the RACE reads, TCRdb lists one record per CDR3 protein. The sample lists over 300,000 distinct CDR3 sequences, 5% to 6.5% occurring once. This sample's time point: pre-sensitization, week 0. Regarding treatment: therapeutic diphenylcyclopropenone sensitization with weekly scalp DPC. The material sequenced was whole blood, taken in connection with sensitization to the hapten diphenylcyclopropenone (DPC). The receptors derive from a woman aged 50 to 60 with alopecia areata. Some clones in this sample may be carry-over from other donors' samples.

This clonotype was counted only a few times. The chain is built from TRBV12-3 or TRBV12-4 and TRBJ2-7; D gene uncertain. Trimming took 3 bases from V and 4 from J, leaving 10 bases between them. CDR3 length: 13 amino acids. CDR3 sequence: CASSLDLGYEQYF. The DNA of the CDR3 is TGTGCCAGCAGTTTGGACCTAGGATACGAGCAGTACTTC.

The sample holds a few counts of this clonotype. This chain links TRBV7-6 with TRBJ1-6; D is unclear. Trimming left V 6 bases short and J 5 bases short, with 14 bases between. Per the germline V gene, CDR1 is SGHVS and CDR2 is FNYEAQ. The CDR3 spans 15 residues. The CDR3: CASSPEGGNNSPLHF. The CDR3 bases are TGTGCCAGCAGTCCAGAGGGTGGAAATAATTCACCCCTCCACTTT. Full variable domain (rest looked up from reference TRBV7-6 and TRBJ1-6): GAGVSQSPRYKVTKRGQDVALRCDPISGHVSLYWYRQALGQGPEFLTYFNYEAQQDKSGLPNDRFSAERPEGSISTLTIQRTEQRDSAMYRCASSPEGGNNSPLHFGNGTRLTVT.

This clonotype has only a few counts. This chain joins TRBV12-3 or TRBV12-4 and TRBJ1-4, with 9 nucleotides matching TRBD1. The CDR3 sequence is 14 residues long. V lost 5 bases, J lost 8 bases, and 6 bases stayed unmatched. Here the CDR3 reads CASSLRDRAEKLFF. In nucleotides, the CDR3 is TGTGCCAGCAGTCTGAGGGACAGGGCCGAAAAACTGTTTTTT.

This clonotype was seen ten or more times. J is TRBJ2-1 and V is TRBV7-2, with TRBD1 matching over 9 bases. Germline V CDR1 and CDR2: SGHTA, FQGNSA. V was clipped by 4 bases and J by 8 bases; unmatched bases: 3. The CDR3 runs to 13 residues. CDR3 sequence: CASSSGQGYEQFF. The CDR3 nucleotides are TGTGCCAGCAGCTCGGGACAGGGCTATGAGCAGTTCTTC.

This clonotype was seen more than once but under ten times. The genes are TRBV4-1 and TRBJ1-5; a possible D gene is TRBD1 (6 bases). Germline V gene lookup returns CDR1 MGHRA and CDR2 YSYEKL. The CDR3 loop spans 17 amino acids. Trimming shortened V by 0 bases and J by 1 base, and 13 bases separated the two germline ends. The CDR3 DNA is TGCGCCAGCAGCCAAGACGCCGGGGGCGTAAGCAATCAGCCCCAGCATTTT. The encoded protein is CASSQDAGGVSNQPQHF.

This clonotype was detected ten times or more. The rearrangement links TRBV25-1 to TRBJ2-5, with 7 bases lining up with TRBD1. CDR3 size: 16 residues. CDR1 and CDR2 from the germline V gene are MGHDK and SYGVNS. With V trimmed by 1 base and J by 0 bases, 5 bases remained unmatched. The CDR3 DNA follows: TGTGCCAGCAGTGAATTAAAAGGACAGGACCAAGAGACCCAGTACTTC. Translated, it gives CASSELKGQDQETQYF.

This clonotype turned up a few times. This sequence joins TRBV9 and TRBJ2-3; TRBD1 aligns across 9 bases. This CDR3 has 15 amino acids. The germline CDR1 and CDR2 sequences are SGDLS and YYNGEE. V lost 3 bases and J lost 0; bases outside the gene matches: 2. The DNA for the CDR3 is TGTGCCAGCAGCGCACAGGGGGCTAGCACAGATACGCAGTATTTT. It specifies CASSAQGASTDTQYF.

This clonotype was counted between two and nine times. The V and J genes are TRBV28 and TRBJ2-7; TRBD2 aligns across 12 bases. This CDR3 is built from 15 residues. V was clipped by 6 bases and J by 3 bases; unmatched bases: 6. Germline lookup yields CDR1 MDHEN and CDR2 SYDVKM. The CDR3 region is CASRSPGLAGYEQYF. Here the CDR3 DNA reads TGTGCCAGCAGATCTCCGGGACTAGCGGGCTACGAGCAGTACTTC.

In its sample, this clonotype was seen many times. V usage is TRBV20-1 and J usage is TRBJ1-6; TRBD1 matches at 10 bases. This CDR3 is 16 amino acids long. V dropped 0 bases and J dropped 8; count of bases not matched to a gene: 7. CDR1 is DFQATT and CDR2 is SNEGSKA in the germline V gene (reference sequence). The CDR3 here is CSARDTGTGADSPLHF. The CDR3 DNA reads TGCAGTGCTAGAGATACCGGGACAGGGGCTGATTCACCCCTCCACTTT.

The gene calls are TRBV18 and TRBJ1-4, with D possibly being TRBD1 (5 bases). The CDR3 contains 14 residues. The V gene's germline CDR1 is KGHSH and CDR2 LQKENI. Deletions cut 2 bases from V and 8 bases from J, with 12 bases between. CDR3: CASSPGRVHEKLFF. CDR3 coding DNA: TGTGCCAGCTCACCAGGCAGGGTCCACGAAAAACTGTTTTTT.

The rearrangement uses TRBV20-1 and TRBJ2-3, with 7 bases that match TRBD1. The V and J ends lost 4 bases and 6 bases, in that order; junction bases with no gene match: 7. The germline CDR1 and CDR2 sequences are DFQATT and SNEGSKA (reference sequence). The CDR3 runs 13 residues. The CDR3 DNA reads TGCAGTGCTACTGACAGGGTTTCCGATACGCAGTATTTT. As protein: CSATDRVSDTQYF.

V is TRBV10-3 and J is TRBJ1-1; 7 bases agree with TRBD1. The trim removed 0 bases at V and 4 bases at J, leaving 11 bases unmatched. Germline lookup yields CDR1 ENHRY and CDR2 SYGVKD. The CDR3 is made up of 17 amino acids. CDR3 sequence reads: CAISESGRGKRGTEAFF. Written as DNA, the CDR3 is TGTGCCATCAGTGAGTCGGGCAGGGGGAAGAGAGGCACTGAAGCTTTCTTT.

This clonotype was detected ten times or more. The rearrangement joins TRBV12-3 or TRBV12-4 to TRBJ1-3; 9 bases align to TRBD1. This CDR3 is built from 15 residues. Trimming removed 6 bases from V and 3 bases from J; junction bases left unmatched: 6. CDR3 in amino acids: CASRVQGAVGNTIYF. CDR3 bases: TGTGCCAGCAGAGTACAGGGGGCGGTTGGAAACACCATATATTTT.

In its sample, this clonotype was seen a few times. V is TRBV20-1 and J is TRBJ2-3, with a weak D call TRBD2 (5 bases). V was trimmed by 5 bases and J by 2 bases, leaving 14 bases between them. The CDR3 runs to 14 residues. CDR1 is DFQATT and CDR2 is SNEGSKA in the germline V gene (reference sequence). CDR3 in DNA: TGCAGTGCTTTTAGGGCTAGCCTCACAGATACGCAGTATTTT. It encodes CSAFRASLTDTQYF.

In this sample, this clonotype turned up many times. The CDR3 DNA follows: TGTGCCAGCAGTGATGTTTTGGCCAAAAACATTCAGTACTTC. Protein: CASSDVLAKNIQYF. The V call is TRBV27, the J call TRBJ2-4; D gene uncertain. The CDR3 has 14 residues. The V end was cut by 5 bases, the J end by 1 base, with 9 bases between. CDR1 and CDR2 (germline): MNHEY, SMNVEV (reference sequence).

This clonotype was observed a single time. CDR3 in amino acids: CASSLGTVSTNEKLFF. The CDR3 DNA follows: TGCGCCAGCAGCTTGGGGACAGTCTCAACTAATGAAAAACTGTTTTTT. This chain joins TRBV5-1 and TRBJ1-4; D may be TRBD1 (6 bases). V lost 0 bases to trimming and J lost 0 bases, with 9 bases between them. Germline V gene lookup returns CDR1 SGHRS and CDR2 YFSETQ. The CDR3 covers 16 residues.

This clonotype came up many times. The chain employs TRBV27 and TRBJ2-5, with 10 positions matching TRBD2. The trim removed 2 bases at V and 5 bases at J, leaving 5 bases unmatched. Looked up from germline, CDR1 is MNHEY and CDR2 is SMNVEV (reference sequence). The CDR3 consists of 15 residues. CDR3 protein: CASSLVTSGMETQYF. For the CDR3, the DNA is TGTGCCAGCAGTTTAGTTACTAGCGGGATGGAGACCCAGTACTTC.

The chain combines TRBV29-1 with TRBJ2-3, with 12 bases identical to TRBD2. The CDR3 runs to 15 residues. Germline assignment: CDR1 SQVTM and CDR2 ANQGSEA. The junction had 13 bases not matched to a gene; V was cut back by 6 bases and J by 9 bases. In DNA, the CDR3 is TGCAGCGTGGATGAGGGACTAGCGGGCAGAGACACGCAGTATTTT. Protein product: CSVDEGLAGRDTQYF.